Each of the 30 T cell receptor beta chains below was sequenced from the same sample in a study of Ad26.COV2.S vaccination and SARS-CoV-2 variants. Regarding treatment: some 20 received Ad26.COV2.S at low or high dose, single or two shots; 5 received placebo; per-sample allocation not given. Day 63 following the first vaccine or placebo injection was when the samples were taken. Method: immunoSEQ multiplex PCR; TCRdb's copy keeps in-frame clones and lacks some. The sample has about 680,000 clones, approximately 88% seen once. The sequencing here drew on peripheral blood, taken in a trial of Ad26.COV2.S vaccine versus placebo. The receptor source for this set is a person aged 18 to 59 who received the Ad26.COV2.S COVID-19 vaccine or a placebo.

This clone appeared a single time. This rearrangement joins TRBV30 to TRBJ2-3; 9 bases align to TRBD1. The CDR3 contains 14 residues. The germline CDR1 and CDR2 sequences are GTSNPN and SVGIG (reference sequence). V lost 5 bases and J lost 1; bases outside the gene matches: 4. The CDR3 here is CAWGGDRGTDTQYF. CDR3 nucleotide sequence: TGTGCCTGGGGTGGGGACAGGGGCACAGATACGCAGTATTTT.

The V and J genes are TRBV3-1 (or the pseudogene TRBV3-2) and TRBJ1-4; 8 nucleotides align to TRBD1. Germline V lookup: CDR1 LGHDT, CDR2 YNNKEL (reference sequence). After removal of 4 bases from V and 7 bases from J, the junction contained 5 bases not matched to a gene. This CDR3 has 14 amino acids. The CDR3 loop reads CASSPGQGGEKLFF. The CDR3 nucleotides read TGTGCCAGCAGCCCTGGACAGGGAGGTGAAAAACTGTTTTTT.

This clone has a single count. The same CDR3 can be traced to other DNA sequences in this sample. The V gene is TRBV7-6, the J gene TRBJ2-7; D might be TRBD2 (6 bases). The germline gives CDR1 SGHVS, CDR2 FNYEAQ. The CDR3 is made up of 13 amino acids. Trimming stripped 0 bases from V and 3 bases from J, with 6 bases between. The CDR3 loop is CASSLAGGYEQYF. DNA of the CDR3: TGTGCCAGCAGCTTAGCCGGGGGCTACGAGCAGTACTTC.

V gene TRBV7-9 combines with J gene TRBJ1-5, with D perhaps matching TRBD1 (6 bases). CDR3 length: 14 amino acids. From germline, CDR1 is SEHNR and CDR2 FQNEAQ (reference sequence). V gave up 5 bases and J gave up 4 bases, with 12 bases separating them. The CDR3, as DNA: TGTGCCAGCAGCGCCCAGGGGATAAATCAGCCCCAGCATTTT. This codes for CASSAQGINQPQHF.

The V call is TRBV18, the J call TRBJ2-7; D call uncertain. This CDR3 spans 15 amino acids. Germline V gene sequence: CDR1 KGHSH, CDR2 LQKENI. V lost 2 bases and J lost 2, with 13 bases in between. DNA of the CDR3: TGTGCCAGCTCACCAGGGTCGAGCAATCCCTACGAGCAGTACTTC. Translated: CASSPGSSNPYEQYF.

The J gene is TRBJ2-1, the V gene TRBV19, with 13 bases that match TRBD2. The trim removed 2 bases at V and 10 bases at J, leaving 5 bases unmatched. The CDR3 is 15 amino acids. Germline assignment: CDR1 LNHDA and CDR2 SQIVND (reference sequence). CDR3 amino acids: CASSIFTSGRVEQFF. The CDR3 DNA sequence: TGTGCCAGTAGTATATTTACTAGCGGGAGGGTAGAGCAGTTCTTC.

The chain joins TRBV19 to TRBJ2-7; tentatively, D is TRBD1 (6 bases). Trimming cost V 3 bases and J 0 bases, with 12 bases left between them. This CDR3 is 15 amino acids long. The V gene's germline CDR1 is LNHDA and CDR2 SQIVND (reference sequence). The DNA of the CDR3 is TGTGCCAGTAGTATGGCGGACAGCAGCTCCTACGAGCAGTACTTC. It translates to CASSMADSSSYEQYF.

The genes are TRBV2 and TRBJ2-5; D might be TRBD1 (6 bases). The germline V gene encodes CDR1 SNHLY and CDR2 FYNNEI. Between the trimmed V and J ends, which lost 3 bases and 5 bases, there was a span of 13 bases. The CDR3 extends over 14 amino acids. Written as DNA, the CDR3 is TGTGCCAGCAGTGAGGGTTGGGGGCGTGAGACCCAGTACTTC. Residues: CASSEGWGRETQYF.

CDR3 loop: CSVQLQETGVAKNIQYF. In DNA, the CDR3 is TGCAGCGTGCAACTCCAGGAGACAGGGGTGGCCAAAAACATTCAGTACTTC. The chain is built from TRBV29-1 and TRBJ2-4; 8 bases align to TRBD1. The CDR3 is 17 amino acids. V lost 6 bases to trimming and J lost 1 base; unmatched junction nucleotides: 14. Looked up from germline, CDR1 is SQVTM and CDR2 is ANQGSEA.

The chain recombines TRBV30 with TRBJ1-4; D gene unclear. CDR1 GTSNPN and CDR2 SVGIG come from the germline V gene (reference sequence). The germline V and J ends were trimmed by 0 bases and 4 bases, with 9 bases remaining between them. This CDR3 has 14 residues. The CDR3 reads CAWSVLGINEKLFF. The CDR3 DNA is TGTGCCTGGAGTGTACTTGGTATTAATGAAAAACTGTTTTTT. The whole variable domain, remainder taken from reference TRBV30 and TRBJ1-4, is SQTIHQWPATLVQPVGSPLSLECTVEGTSNPNLYWYRQAAGRGLQLLFYSVGIGQISSEVPQNLSASRPQDRQFILSSKKLLLSDSGFYLCAWSVLGINEKLFFGSGTQLSVL.

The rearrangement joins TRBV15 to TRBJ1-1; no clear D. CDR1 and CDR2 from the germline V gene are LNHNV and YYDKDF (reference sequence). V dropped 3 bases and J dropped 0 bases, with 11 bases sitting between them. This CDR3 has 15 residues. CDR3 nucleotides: TGTGCCACCAGCAGGGATCAGTACATGAACACTGAAGCTTTCTTT. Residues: CATSRDQYMNTEAFF.

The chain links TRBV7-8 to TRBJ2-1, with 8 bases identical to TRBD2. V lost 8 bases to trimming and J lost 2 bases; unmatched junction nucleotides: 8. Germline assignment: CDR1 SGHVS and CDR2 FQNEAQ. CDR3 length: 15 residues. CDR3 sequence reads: CASLISGSTYNEQFF. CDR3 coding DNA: TGTGCCAGCCTAATAAGCGGGAGCACCTACAATGAGCAGTTCTTC.

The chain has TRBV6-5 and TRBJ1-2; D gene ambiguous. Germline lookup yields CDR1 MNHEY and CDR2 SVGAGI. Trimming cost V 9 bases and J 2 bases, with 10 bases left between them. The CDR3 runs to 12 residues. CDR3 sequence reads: CASYGANYGYTF. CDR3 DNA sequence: TGTGCCAGTTACGGCGCCAACTATGGCTACACCTTC.

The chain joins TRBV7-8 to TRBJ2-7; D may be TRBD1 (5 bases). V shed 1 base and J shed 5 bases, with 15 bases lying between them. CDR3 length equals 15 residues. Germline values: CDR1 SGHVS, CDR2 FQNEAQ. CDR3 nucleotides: TGTGCCAGCAGCTTAGTGCCGCAGGGTCCAAACGAGCAGTACTTC. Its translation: CASSLVPQGPNEQYF.

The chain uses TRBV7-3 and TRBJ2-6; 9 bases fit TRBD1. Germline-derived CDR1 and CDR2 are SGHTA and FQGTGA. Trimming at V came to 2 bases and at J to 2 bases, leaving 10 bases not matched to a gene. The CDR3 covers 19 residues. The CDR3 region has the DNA TGTGCCAGCAGCTTAGGAGGGGGACAGGGTCGAACTGGGGCCAACGTCCTGACTTTC. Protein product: CASSLGGGQGRTGANVLTF.

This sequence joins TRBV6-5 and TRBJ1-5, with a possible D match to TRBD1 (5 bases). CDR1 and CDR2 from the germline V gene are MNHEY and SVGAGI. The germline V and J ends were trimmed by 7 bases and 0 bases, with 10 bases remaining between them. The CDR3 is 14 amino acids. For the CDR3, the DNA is TGTGCCAGCAAACCGGGACTTAGCAATCAGCCCCAGCATTTT. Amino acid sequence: CASKPGLSNQPQHF.

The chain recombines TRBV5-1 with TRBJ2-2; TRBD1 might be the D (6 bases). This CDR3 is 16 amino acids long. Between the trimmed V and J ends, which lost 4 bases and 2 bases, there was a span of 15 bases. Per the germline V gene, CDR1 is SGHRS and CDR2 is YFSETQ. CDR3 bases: TGCGCCAGCAGCCTATCCCGGGACATCAACACCGGGGAGCTGTTTTTT. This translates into CASSLSRDINTGELFF.

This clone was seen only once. CDR3 amino acids: CASSKRTDGGTEAFF. The CDR3 region has the DNA TGTGCCAGCAGCAAGAGGACAGACGGCGGGACTGAAGCTTTCTTT. The chain has TRBV4-2 and TRBJ1-1; tentatively, D is TRBD1 (6 bases). CDR1 LGHNA and CDR2 YNFKEQ come from the germline V gene. V was pared by 5 bases and J by 5 bases, with 18 bases between. CDR3 length equals 15 residues.

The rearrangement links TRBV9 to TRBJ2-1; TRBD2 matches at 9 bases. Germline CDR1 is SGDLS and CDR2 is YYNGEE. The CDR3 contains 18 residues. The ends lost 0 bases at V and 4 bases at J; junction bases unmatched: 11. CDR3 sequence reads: CASSVERTSGPLYNEQFF. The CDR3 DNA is TGTGCCAGCAGCGTAGAAAGAACTAGCGGGCCCCTTTACAATGAGCAGTTCTTC.

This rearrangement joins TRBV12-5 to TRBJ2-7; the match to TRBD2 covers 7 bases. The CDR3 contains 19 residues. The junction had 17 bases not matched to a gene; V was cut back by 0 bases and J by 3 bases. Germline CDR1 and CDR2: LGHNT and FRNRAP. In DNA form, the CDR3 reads TGTGCTAGTGGTTTGGTAACCGACGAGGGACCGGGGAGGGACTACGAGCAGTACTTC. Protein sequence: CASGLVTDEGPGRDYEQYF.

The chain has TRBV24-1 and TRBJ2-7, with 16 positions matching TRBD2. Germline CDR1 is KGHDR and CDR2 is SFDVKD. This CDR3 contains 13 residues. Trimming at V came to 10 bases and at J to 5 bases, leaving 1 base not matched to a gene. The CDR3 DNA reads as TGTGCCACTGGGACTAGCGGGAGGGACGAGCAGTACTTC. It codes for CATGTSGRDEQYF.

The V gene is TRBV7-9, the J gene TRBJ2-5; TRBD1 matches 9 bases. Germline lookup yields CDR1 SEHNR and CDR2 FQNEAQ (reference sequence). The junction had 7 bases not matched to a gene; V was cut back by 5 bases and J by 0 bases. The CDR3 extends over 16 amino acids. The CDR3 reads CASSAGTGYYQETQYF. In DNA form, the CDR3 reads TGTGCCAGCAGCGCCGGGACAGGGTATTACCAAGAGACCCAGTACTTC.

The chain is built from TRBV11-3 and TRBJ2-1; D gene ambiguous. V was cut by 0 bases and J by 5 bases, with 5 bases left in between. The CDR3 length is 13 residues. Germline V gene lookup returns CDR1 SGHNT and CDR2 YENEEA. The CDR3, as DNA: TGTGCCAGCAGCTTAGACTATAACAATGAGCAGTTCTTC. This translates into CASSLDYNNEQFF.

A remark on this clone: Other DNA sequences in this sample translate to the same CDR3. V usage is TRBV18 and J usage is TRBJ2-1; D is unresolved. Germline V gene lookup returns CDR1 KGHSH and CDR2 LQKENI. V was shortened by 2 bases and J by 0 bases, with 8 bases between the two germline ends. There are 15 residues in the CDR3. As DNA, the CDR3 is TGTGCCAGCTCACCAGGCTCGAGCTCCTACAATGAGCAGTTCTTC. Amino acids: CASSPGSSSYNEQFF.

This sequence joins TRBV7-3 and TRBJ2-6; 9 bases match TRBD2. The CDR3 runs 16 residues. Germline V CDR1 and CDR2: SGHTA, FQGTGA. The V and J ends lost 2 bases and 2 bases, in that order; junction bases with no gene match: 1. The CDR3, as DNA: TGTGCCAGCAGCTTAGCTAGCGGGGCTGGGGCCAACGTCCTGACTTTC. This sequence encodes CASSLASGAGANVLTF. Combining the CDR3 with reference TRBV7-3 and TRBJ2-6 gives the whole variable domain GAGVSQTPSNKVTEKGKYVELRCDPISGHTALYWYRQSLGQGPEFLIYFQGTGAADDSGLPNDRFFAVRPEGSVSTLKIQRTERGDSAVYLCASSLASGAGANVLTFGAGSRLTVL.

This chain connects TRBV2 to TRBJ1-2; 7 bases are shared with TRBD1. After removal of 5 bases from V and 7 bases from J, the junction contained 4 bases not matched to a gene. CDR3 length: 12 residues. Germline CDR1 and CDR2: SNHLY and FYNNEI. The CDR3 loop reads CASSIGQVGYTF. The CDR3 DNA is TGTGCCAGCAGTATCGGACAGGTTGGCTACACCTTC.

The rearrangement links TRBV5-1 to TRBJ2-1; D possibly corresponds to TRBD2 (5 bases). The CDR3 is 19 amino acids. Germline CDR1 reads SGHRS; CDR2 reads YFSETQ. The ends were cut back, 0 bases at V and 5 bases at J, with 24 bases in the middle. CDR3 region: CASSLGVSGLGGFHNEQFF. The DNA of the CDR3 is TGCGCCAGCAGCTTGGGTGTCTCGGGATTGGGTGGTTTTCACAATGAGCAGTTCTTC. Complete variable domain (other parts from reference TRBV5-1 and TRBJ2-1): KAGVTQTPRYLIKTRGQQVTLSCSPISGHRSVSWYQQTPGQGLQFLFEYFSETQRNKGNFPGRFSGRQFSNSRSEMNVSTLELGDSALYLCASSLGVSGLGGFHNEQFFGPGTRLTVL.

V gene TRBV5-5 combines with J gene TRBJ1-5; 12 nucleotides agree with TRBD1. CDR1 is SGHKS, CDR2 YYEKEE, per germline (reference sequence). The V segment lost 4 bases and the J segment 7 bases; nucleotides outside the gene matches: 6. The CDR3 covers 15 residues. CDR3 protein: CASSGDRGRGQPQHF. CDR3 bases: TGTGCCAGCAGCGGGGACAGGGGGCGCGGACAGCCCCAGCATTTT.

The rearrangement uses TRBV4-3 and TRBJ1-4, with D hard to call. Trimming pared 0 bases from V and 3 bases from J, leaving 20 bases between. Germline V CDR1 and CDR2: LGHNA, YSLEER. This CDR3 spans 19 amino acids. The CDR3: CASSQDGPTSGRANEKLFF. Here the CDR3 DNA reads TGCGCCAGCAGCCAAGATGGCCCGACCTCCGGGCGGGCTAATGAAAAACTGTTTTTT.

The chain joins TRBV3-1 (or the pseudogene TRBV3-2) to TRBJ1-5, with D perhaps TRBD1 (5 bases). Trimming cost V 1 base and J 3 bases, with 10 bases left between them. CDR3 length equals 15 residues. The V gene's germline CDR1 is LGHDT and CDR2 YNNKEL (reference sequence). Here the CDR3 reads CASSQGGRVNQPQHF. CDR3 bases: TGTGCCAGCAGCCAAGGGGGCAGGGTCAATCAGCCCCAGCATTTT.